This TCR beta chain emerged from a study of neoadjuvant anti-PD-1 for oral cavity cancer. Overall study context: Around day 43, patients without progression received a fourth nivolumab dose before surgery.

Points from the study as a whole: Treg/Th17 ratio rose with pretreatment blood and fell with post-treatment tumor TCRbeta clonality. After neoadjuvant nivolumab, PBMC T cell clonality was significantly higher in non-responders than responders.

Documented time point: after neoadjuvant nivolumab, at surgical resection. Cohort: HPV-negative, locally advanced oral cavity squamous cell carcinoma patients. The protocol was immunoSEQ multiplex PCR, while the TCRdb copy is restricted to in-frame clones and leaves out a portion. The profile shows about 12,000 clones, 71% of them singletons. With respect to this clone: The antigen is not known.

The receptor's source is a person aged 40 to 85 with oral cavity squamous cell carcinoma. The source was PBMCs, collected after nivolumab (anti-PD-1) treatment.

CDR3 loop: CASTPSGNNEQFF. The CDR3 bases are TGTGCCAGCACCCCTAGCGGGAACAATGAGCAGTTCTTC. The rearrangement uses TRBV7-9 and TRBJ2-1; 9 bases line up with TRBD2. The germline V gene has CDR1 SEHNR and CDR2 FQNEAQ (reference sequence). J gave up 5 bases and V 7 bases, and 3 bases lay outside the gene matches. This CDR3 contains 13 residues.